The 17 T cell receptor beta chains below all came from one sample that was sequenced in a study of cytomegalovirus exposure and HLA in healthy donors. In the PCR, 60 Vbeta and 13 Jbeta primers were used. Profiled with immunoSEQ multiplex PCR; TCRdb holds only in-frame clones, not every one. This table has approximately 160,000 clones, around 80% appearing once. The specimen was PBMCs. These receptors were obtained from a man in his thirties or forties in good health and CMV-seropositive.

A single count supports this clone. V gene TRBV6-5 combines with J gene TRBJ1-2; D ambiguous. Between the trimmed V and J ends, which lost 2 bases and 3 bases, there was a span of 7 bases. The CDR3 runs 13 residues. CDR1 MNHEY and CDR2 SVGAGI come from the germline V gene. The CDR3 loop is CASSYQVDYGYTF. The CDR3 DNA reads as TGTGCCAGCAGTTACCAGGTCGACTATGGCTACACCTTC.

Here the CDR3 DNA reads TGTGCCAGCTCACCAAACGGACAGGGGGCGGGCACTGAAGCTTTCTTT. This encodes CASSPNGQGAGTEAFF. This chain links TRBV18 with TRBJ1-1; 11 bases agree with TRBD1. With 2 bases clipped from V and 4 bases from J, the junction kept 6 bases outside the gene matches. CDR1 and CDR2 from the germline V gene are KGHSH and LQKENI. The CDR3 consists of 16 residues. The variable domain in full, with the rest retrieved from reference TRBV18 and TRBJ1-1, is NAGVMQNPRHLVRRRGQEARLRCSPMKGHSHVYWYRQLPEEGLKFMVYLQKENIIDESGMPKERFSAEFPKEGPSILRIQQVVRGDSAAYFCASSPNGQGAGTEAFFGQGTRLTVV.

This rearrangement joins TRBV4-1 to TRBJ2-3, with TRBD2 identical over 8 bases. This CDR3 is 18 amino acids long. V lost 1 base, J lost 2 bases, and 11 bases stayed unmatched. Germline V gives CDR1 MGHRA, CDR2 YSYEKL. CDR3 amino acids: CASSQGAQAGASTDTQYF. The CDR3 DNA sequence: TGCGCCAGCAGCCAAGGAGCCCAAGCGGGGGCATCCACAGATACGCAGTATTTT.

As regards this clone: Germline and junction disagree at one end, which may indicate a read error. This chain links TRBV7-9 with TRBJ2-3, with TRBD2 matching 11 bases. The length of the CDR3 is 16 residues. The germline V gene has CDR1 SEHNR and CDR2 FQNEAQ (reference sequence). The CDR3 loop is CSSSLLAGGSTDTQYF. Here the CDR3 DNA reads TGTTCCAGCAGCTTGTTAGCGGGAGGGAGCACAGATACGCAGTATTTT.

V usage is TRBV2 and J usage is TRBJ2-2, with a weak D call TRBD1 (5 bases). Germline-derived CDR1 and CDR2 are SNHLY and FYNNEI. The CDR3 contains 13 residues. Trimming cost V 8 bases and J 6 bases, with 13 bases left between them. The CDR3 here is CASQGRAPGELFF. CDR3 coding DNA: TGTGCCAGCCAGGGCCGAGCTCCCGGGGAGCTGTTTTTT. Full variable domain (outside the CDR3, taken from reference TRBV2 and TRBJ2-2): EPEVTQTPSHQVTQMGQEVILRCVPISNHLYFYWYRQILGQKVEFLVSFYNNEISEKSEIFDDQFSVERPDGSNFTLKIRSTKLEDSAMYFCASQGRAPGELFFGEGSRLTVL.

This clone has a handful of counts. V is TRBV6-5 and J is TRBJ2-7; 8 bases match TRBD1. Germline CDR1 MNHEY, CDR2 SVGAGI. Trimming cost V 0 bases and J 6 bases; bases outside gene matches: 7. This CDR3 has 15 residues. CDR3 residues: CASSYSVGRGREQYF. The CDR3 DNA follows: TGTGCCAGCAGTTACTCGGTGGGCAGGGGGCGCGAGCAGTACTTC.

The CDR3 reads CASKGDRGKDEQFF. CDR3 in DNA: TGTGCCAGCAAGGGGGACAGGGGGAAGGATGAGCAGTTCTTC. This chain connects TRBV2 to TRBJ2-1, with 11 bases aligning to TRBD1. Germline V gives CDR1 SNHLY, CDR2 FYNNEI. The J segment lost 8 bases and the V segment lost 7 bases, leaving 7 bases of the junction unmatched. The CDR3 contains 14 residues.

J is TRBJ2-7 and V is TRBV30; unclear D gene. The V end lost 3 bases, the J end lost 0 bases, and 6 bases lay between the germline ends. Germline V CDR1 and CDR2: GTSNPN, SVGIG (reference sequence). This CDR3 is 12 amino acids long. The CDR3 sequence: CAWSSYSYEQYF. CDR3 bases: TGTGCCTGGAGCAGTTACTCCTACGAGCAGTACTTC.

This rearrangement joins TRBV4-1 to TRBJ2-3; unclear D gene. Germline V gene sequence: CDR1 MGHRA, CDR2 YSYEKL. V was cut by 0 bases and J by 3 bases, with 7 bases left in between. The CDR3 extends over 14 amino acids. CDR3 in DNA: TGCGCCAGCAGCCAAGATTTCGGGACAGATACGCAGTATTTT. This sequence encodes CASSQDFGTDTQYF.

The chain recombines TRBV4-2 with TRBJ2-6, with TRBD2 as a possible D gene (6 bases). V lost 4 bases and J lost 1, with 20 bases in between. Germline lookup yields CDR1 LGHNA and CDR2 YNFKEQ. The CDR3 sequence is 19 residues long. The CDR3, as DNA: TGTGCCAGCAGCCGAAGATGGGACTCAATCTCATCTGGGGCCAACGTCCTGACTTTC. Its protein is CASSRRWDSISSGANVLTF.

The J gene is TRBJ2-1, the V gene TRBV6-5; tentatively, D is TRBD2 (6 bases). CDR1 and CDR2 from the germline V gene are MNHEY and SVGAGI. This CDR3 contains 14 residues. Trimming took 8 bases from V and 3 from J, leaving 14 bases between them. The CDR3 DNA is TGTGCCAGCGGGGCAGGAGGGGTCTACAATGAGCAGTTCTTC. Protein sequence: CASGAGGVYNEQFF.

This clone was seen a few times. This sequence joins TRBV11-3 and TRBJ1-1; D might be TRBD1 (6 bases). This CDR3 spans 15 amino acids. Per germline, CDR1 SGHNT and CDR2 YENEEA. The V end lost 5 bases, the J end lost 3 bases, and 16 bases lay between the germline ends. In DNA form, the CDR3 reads TGTGCCAGCAGCCCACGGACAGCTATGGACACTGAAGCTTTCTTT. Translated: CASSPRTAMDTEAFF. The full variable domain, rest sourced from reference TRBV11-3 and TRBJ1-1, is EAGVVQSPRYKIIEKKQPVAFWCNPISGHNTLYWYLQNLGQGPELLIRYENEEAVDDSQLPKDRFSAERLKGVDSTLKIQPAELGDSAVYLCASSPRTAMDTEAFFGQGTRLTVV.

The CDR3: CASSLKGGSYNEQFF. The CDR3 nucleotides read TGTGCCAGCAGTTTAAAGGGAGGGAGCTACAATGAGCAGTTCTTC. The V call is TRBV27, the J call TRBJ2-1, with TRBD2 matching over 7 bases. Germline trimming cut 2 bases from V and 3 bases from J; bases unmatched to any gene: 4. The CDR3 spans 15 residues. The germline gives CDR1 MNHEY, CDR2 SMNVEV (reference sequence).

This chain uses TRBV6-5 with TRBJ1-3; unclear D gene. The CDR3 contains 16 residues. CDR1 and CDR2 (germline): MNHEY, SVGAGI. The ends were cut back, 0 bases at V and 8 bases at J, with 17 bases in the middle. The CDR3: CASSYSSVKPSDTIYF. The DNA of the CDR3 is TGTGCCAGCAGTTACTCGAGCGTAAAGCCGAGCGACACCATATATTTT.

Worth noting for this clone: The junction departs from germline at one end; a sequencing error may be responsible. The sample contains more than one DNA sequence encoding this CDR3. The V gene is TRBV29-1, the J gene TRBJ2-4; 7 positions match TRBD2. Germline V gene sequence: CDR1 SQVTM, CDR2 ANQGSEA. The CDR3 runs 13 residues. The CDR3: CSVGGRAKNIQYF. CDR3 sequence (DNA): TGCAGCGTTGGAGGGAGGGCCAAAAACATTCAGTACTTT.

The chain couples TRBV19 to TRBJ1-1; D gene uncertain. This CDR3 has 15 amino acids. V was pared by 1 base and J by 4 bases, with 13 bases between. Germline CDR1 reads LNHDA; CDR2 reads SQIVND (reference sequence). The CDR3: CASSIVPLGGTEAFF. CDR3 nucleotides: TGTGCCAGTAGTATAGTCCCCTTGGGAGGCACTGAAGCTTTCTTT.

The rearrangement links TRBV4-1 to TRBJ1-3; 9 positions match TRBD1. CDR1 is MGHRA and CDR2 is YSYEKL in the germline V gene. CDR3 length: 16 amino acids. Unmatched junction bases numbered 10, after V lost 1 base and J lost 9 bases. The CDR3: CASSQGNKTGGGTIYF. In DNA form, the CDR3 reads TGCGCCAGCAGCCAAGGAAACAAGACAGGGGGAGGCACCATATATTTT.